This TCR beta chain was recorded in a study of blood T cell repertoires in COVID-19. Per germline, CDR1 SGHRS and CDR2 YFSETQ. V was cut by 4 bases and J by 5 bases, with 4 bases left in between. The CDR3 has 11 amino acids. The method was immunoSEQ multiplex PCR; TCRdb's version includes in-frame clones alone and lacks a portion of them. Among around 260,000 clones listed, more than 90% were seen once. This clonotype was sampled from a young adult with COVID-19, enrolled during active disease. The rearrangement uses TRBV5-1 and TRBJ2-1; D unclear. The sample was peripheral blood. The CDR3 nucleotides are TGCGCCAGCAGCCCAAACAATGAGCAGTTCTTC. Protein sequence: CASSPNNEQFF.